This entry lists 28 T cell receptor beta chains sequenced from one sample in a study of human T cells and chemical hapten exposure. TCRdb reprocessed the RACE reads with MiXCR, giving one entry per CDR3 protein. The sample has about 98,000 distinct CDR3 sequences, 9.5% to 14% seen once. Time point specified: pre-sensitization, week 0. Treatment in this sample: therapeutic diphenylcyclopropenone sensitization with weekly scalp DPC. The material sequenced was whole blood, taken in connection with sensitization to the hapten diphenylcyclopropenone (DPC). Source of these receptors: a woman in her sixties or seventies with alopecia areata. Some clones in this sample may be carry-over from other donors' samples.

This clonotype was seen many times. The rearrangement links TRBV7-8 to TRBJ1-4; perhaps TRBD1 as D (5 bases). Germline V gene sequence: CDR1 SGHVS, CDR2 FQNEAQ. CDR3 size: 16 residues. Trimming stripped 5 bases from V and 5 bases from J, with 18 bases between. This CDR3 is CASSIPRPAGNEKLFF. In DNA, the CDR3 is TGTGCCAGCAGCATCCCCCGCCCGGCAGGGAATGAAAAACTGTTTTTT.

V and J are TRBV6-5 and TRBJ2-5; unclear D gene. Germline V gene sequence: CDR1 MNHEY, CDR2 SVGAGI. CDR3 length: 15 residues. Trimming pared 6 bases from V and 2 bases from J, leaving 16 bases between. CDR3 in DNA: TGTGCCAGCAGCCTCTCGCTTGCCCGTCAAGAGACCCAGTACTTC. Encoded protein: CASSLSLARQETQYF.

This clonotype was detected ten times or more. This CDR3 is missing its conserved last phenylalanine or tryptophan, likely due to a read error. V gene TRBV5-1 combines with J gene TRBJ1-1, with D possibly being TRBD1 (5 bases). This CDR3 spans 14 amino acids. The V and J ends lost 0 bases and 4 bases respectively, with 10 bases between them. Germline V lookup: CDR1 SGHRS, CDR2 YFSETQ. In nucleotides, the CDR3 is TGCGCCAGCAGCTTGGGGGACGGCTCCACTGAAGCTTTCCTT. This codes for CASSLGDGSTEAFL.

The rearrangement links TRBV6-5 to TRBJ2-5; 10 bases are a match to TRBD1. Germline CDR1 reads MNHEY; CDR2 reads SVGAGI. The CDR3 has 17 amino acids. V lost 0 bases and J lost 3; bases outside the gene matches: 7. Here the CDR3 reads CASSYSIIGTGEETQYF. In nucleotides, the CDR3 is TGTGCCAGCAGTTACTCGATAATCGGGACAGGGGAAGAGACCCAGTACTTC.

This clonotype was seen ten or more times. J is TRBJ1-4 and V is TRBV29-1; D is unclear. The CDR3 has 12 amino acids. Trimming took off 3 bases at V and 11 bases at J, with 13 bases between the two ends. CDR1 SQVTM and CDR2 ANQGSEA come from the germline V gene. CDR3: CSVEVTSGKLFF. CDR3 bases: TGCAGCGTTGAGGTCACGTCGGGGAAACTGTTTTTT.

The V and J genes are TRBV5-5 and TRBJ2-1; 12 bases match TRBD2. Germline CDR1 and CDR2: SGHKS and YYEKEE (reference sequence). J was trimmed by 1 base and V by 0 bases; bases with no gene match: 5. This CDR3 has 18 amino acids. CDR3 coding DNA: TGTGCCAGCAGCTTGGGACTAGCGGGGGTAGGATCCTACAATGAGCAGTTCTTC. Its protein product is CASSLGLAGVGSYNEQFF.

This clonotype occurred many times. The V gene is TRBV5-1, the J gene TRBJ2-1, with 10 bases that match TRBD2. Germline-derived CDR1 and CDR2 are SGHRS and YFSETQ. V was pared by 0 bases and J by 8 bases, with 14 bases of the junction left unmatched. The CDR3 runs to 18 residues. The CDR3 region is CASSLGLAGVPHRDEQFF. CDR3 in DNA: TGCGCCAGCAGCTTGGGGCTAGCGGGGGTTCCCCACCGGGATGAGCAGTTCTTC.

This clonotype is a singleton in its sample. This chain uses TRBV5-1 with TRBJ1-6; 8 nucleotides align to TRBD1. CDR3 length equals 15 residues. The germline CDR1 and CDR2 sequences are SGHRS and YFSETQ. V was clipped by 4 bases and J by 8 bases; unmatched bases: 8. This CDR3 reads CASSIVPGQDSPLHF. For the CDR3, the DNA is TGCGCCAGCAGCATTGTCCCGGGACAGGATTCACCCCTCCACTTT.

The chain employs TRBV5-1 and TRBJ1-1, with TRBD1 matching over 7 bases. Germline values: CDR1 SGHRS, CDR2 YFSETQ. V shed 0 bases, J shed 4 bases, and the junction held 6 bases outside the gene matches. CDR3 size: 15 residues. The CDR3, as DNA: TGCGCCAGCAGCTTGGCCTCGACAGGGATCACTGAAGCTTTCTTT. Translation: CASSLASTGITEAFF.

This clonotype was found many times. This rearrangement joins TRBV15 to TRBJ1-1, with 11 bases matching TRBD1. The J segment lost 8 bases and the V segment lost 2 bases, leaving 4 bases of the junction unmatched. The CDR3 has 14 residues. Germline values: CDR1 LNHNV, CDR2 YYDKDF (reference sequence). The DNA of the CDR3 is TGTGCCACCAGCAGAAGGACAGGGGGCGACGAAGCTTTCTTT. Its protein is CATSRRTGGDEAFF. Complete variable domain (other parts from reference TRBV15 and TRBJ1-1): DAMVIQNPRYQVTQFGKPVTLSCSQTLNHNVMYWYQQKSSQAPKLLFHYYDKDFNNEADTPDNFQSRRPNTSFCFLDIRSPGLGDTAMYLCATSRRTGGDEAFFGQGTRLTVV.

This clonotype was recorded a few times. One end of the junction is discordant with germline, which a read error may explain. The rearrangement joins TRBV7-7 to TRBJ2-7; unclear D gene. Germline CDR1 and CDR2: SSHAT and FNYEAQ (reference sequence). This CDR3 comprises 14 residues. Here the CDR3 DNA reads TGTGCTAGCAGCTTAGAGCCCAACTCCTACGAGCAGTACTTC. This encodes CASSLEPNSYEQYF.

This clonotype was recorded many times. The chain employs TRBV20-1 and TRBJ2-3; D is uncertain. Germline V CDR1 and CDR2: DFQATT, SNEGSKA (reference sequence). This CDR3 spans 13 amino acids. Trimming removed 6 bases at V and 1 base at J, with 11 bases between. The CDR3 nucleotides are TGCAGTGCCAGACCGACTGGCACAGATACGCAGTATTTT. As protein: CSARPTGTDTQYF.

This clonotype was detected only a few times. The chain's CDR3 is CASTQDPGWRNQPQHF. The CDR3 region has the DNA TGTGCCAGCACTCAAGACCCAGGGTGGCGCAATCAGCCCCAGCATTTT. This chain joins TRBV6-2 or TRBV6-3 and TRBJ1-5; maybe TRBD1 (5 bases). Between the trimmed V and J ends, which lost 7 bases and 2 bases, there was a span of 18 bases. CDR3 length: 16 residues. The germline V gene encodes CDR1 MNHEY and CDR2 SVGEGT.

This chain connects TRBV4-1 to TRBJ2-1; 10 bases line up with TRBD2. The CDR3 length is 17 residues. With V trimmed by 0 bases and J by 6 bases, 8 bases remained unmatched. Germline CDR1 is MGHRA and CDR2 is YSYEKL. The CDR3 DNA reads TGCGCCAGCAGCCAAGATCCGGGACTAGCGCGATCCAATGAGCAGTTCTTC. Its protein is CASSQDPGLARSNEQFF.

The table lists this clonotype with many counts. The CDR3, as DNA: TGTGCTAGCGCGGCTAGCGGGGGGGGCGAGCAGTTCTTC. This translates into CASAASGGGEQFF. V usage is TRBV7-7 and J usage is TRBJ2-1; 12 nucleotides match TRBD2. This CDR3 contains 13 residues. Germline values: CDR1 SSHAT, CDR2 FNYEAQ (reference sequence).

Many counts were recorded for this clonotype. The chain employs TRBV2 and TRBJ2-7; no clear D gene. The germline V gene has CDR1 SNHLY and CDR2 FYNNEI. The CDR3 has 11 residues. V lost 4 bases and J lost 2, with 3 bases in between. CDR3 region: CASSVTYEQYF. DNA for the CDR3: TGTGCCAGCAGTGTTACCTACGAGCAGTACTTC.

In this sample, this clonotype turned up a few times. The rearrangement uses TRBV4-1 and TRBJ2-1, with D uncertain. V was trimmed by 2 bases and J by 2 bases, leaving 13 bases between them. This CDR3 spans 16 amino acids. Germline lookup yields CDR1 MGHRA and CDR2 YSYEKL. The CDR3 region has the DNA TGCGCCAGCAGCCAACCAAGAAGATTGCCCTACAATGAGCAGTTCTTC. Amino acid sequence: CASSQPRRLPYNEQFF.

The chain combines TRBV5-1 with TRBJ1-1; 7 nucleotides line up with TRBD1. CDR1 is SGHRS and CDR2 is YFSETQ in the germline V gene. This CDR3 is 14 amino acids long. V trimming: 5 bases; J trimming: 0 bases; junction bases outside the gene matches: 4. The CDR3 is CASSSGQMNTEAFF. The CDR3 coding sequence is TGCGCCAGCAGTTCGGGACAGATGAACACTGAAGCTTTCTTT. Complete variable domain (other parts from reference TRBV5-1 and TRBJ1-1): KAGVTQTPRYLIKTRGQQVTLSCSPISGHRSVSWYQQTPGQGLQFLFEYFSETQRNKGNFPGRFSGRQFSNSRSEMNVSTLELGDSALYLCASSSGQMNTEAFFGQGTRLTVV.

The table lists this clonotype with a few counts. The chain couples TRBV2 to TRBJ2-7; the D is unclear. Trimming took 2 bases from V and 3 from J, leaving 8 bases between them. The germline gives CDR1 SNHLY, CDR2 FYNNEI. The CDR3 is 13 residues long. The CDR3 spells CASSESRFYEQYF. The CDR3 DNA reads TGTGCCAGCAGTGAATCCCGCTTCTACGAGCAGTACTTC.

The table lists this clonotype with many counts. The rearrangement joins TRBV20-1 to TRBJ2-7; D gene ambiguous. The germline CDR1 and CDR2 sequences are DFQATT and SNEGSKA (reference sequence). The CDR3 runs 12 residues. V lost 4 bases, J lost 1 base, and 8 bases lay in between. CDR3 nucleotides: TGCAGTGCTATCGGGTCGTCCTACGAGCAGTACTTC. Protein product: CSAIGSSYEQYF.

The chain combines TRBV24-1 with TRBJ2-1; D may be TRBD1 or TRBD2 (5 bases each). There are 15 residues in the CDR3. From germline, CDR1 is KGHDR and CDR2 SFDVKD. Trimming left V 3 bases short and J 5 bases short, with 13 bases between. As DNA, the CDR3 is TGTGCCACCAGTGATCCCGGGACCCCGCACAATGAGCAGTTCTTC. Its translation: CATSDPGTPHNEQFF.

This clonotype was counted a few times. The V and J genes are TRBV5-4 and TRBJ2-3, with TRBD2 as a possible D gene (6 bases). The CDR3 covers 14 residues. The ends were cut back, 5 bases at V and 6 bases at J, with 16 bases in the middle. Per germline, CDR1 SGHNT and CDR2 YYREEE (reference sequence). CDR3 DNA: TGTGCCAGCAGTGTAGTGGAGGGTTCGGATACGCAGTATTTT. Residues: CASSVVEGSDTQYF.

This clonotype was recorded at least ten times. The J gene is TRBJ1-1, the V gene TRBV5-1; D is perhaps TRBD1 (5 bases). Trimming removed 0 bases from V and 8 bases from J, with 14 bases in between. This CDR3 spans 14 amino acids. Germline V gene data show CDR1 as SGHRS and CDR2 as YFSETQ. The CDR3, as DNA: TGCGCCAGCAGCTTGGAGGGGCATGGGCAGGAAGCTTTCTTT. As protein: CASSLEGHGQEAFF.

The J gene is TRBJ2-7, the V gene TRBV2; D assignment may be TRBD1 or TRBD2 (5 bases each). Trimming removed 10 bases at V and 0 bases at J, with 13 bases between. The CDR3 spans 13 residues. The V gene's germline CDR1 is SNHLY and CDR2 FYNNEI. This CDR3 is CATRRDASYEQYF. In DNA, the CDR3 is TGTGCCACACGCCGGGACGCCTCCTACGAGCAGTACTTC.

This clonotype turned up a few times. The germline gene is not matched at one end of the junction; a read error may be the cause. The genes are TRBV4-2 and TRBJ1-3; D remains unclear. Germline assignment: CDR1 LGHNA and CDR2 YNFKEQ. The CDR3 sequence is 12 residues long. CDR3 DNA: TGTGCCAGCAGCCAAGATCTGGCAGCGAGACATTTT. Its protein is CASSQDLAARHF.

J is TRBJ1-1 and V is TRBV5-5; tentatively, D is TRBD1 (6 bases). Per germline, CDR1 SGHKS and CDR2 YYEKEE (reference sequence). This CDR3 spans 15 amino acids. Trimming took 4 bases from V and 5 from J, leaving 18 bases between them. CDR3: CASSLMGASQTEAFF. The CDR3 DNA reads as TGTGCCAGCAGCCTTATGGGGGCTTCTCAGACTGAAGCTTTCTTT. The whole variable domain, remainder taken from reference TRBV5-5 and TRBJ1-1, is DAGVTQSPTHLIKTRGQQVTLRCSPISGHKSVSWYQQVLGQGPQFIFQYYEKEERGRGNFPDRFSARQFPNYSSELNVNALLLGDSALYLCASSLMGASQTEAFFGQGTRLTVV.

This clonotype was detected many times. The rearrangement joins TRBV2 to TRBJ1-2; the match to TRBD1 covers 7 bases. Germline values: CDR1 SNHLY, CDR2 FYNNEI. The CDR3 is 13 residues long. V shed 6 bases and J 7 bases; nucleotides not matched to a gene: 8. CDR3 sequence reads: CASRTRQGTGYTF. In nucleotides, the CDR3 is TGTGCCAGCAGGACCAGACAGGGCACTGGCTACACCTTC.

This clonotype came up once. This chain's CDR3 is CASSYGTGSGEKLFF. The CDR3 DNA follows: TGCGCCAGCAGTTATGGGACAGGCTCGGGGGAAAAACTGTTTTTT. V and J are TRBV10-1 and TRBJ1-4; TRBD1 agrees at 8 bases. The CDR3 has 15 residues. Trimming at V came to 5 bases and at J to 8 bases, leaving 10 bases not matched to a gene. Germline loops: CDR1 WNHNN, CDR2 SYGVQD (reference sequence).